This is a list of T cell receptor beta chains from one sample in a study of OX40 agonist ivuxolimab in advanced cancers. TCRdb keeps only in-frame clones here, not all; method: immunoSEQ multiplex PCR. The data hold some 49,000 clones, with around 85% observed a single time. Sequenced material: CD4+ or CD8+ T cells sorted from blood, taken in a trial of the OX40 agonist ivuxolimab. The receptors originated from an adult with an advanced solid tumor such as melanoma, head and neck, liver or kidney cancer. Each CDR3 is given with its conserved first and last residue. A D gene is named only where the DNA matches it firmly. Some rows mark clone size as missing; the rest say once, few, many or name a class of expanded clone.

CDR3nt: TGTGCCAGCAGCGAGGGATTTCTGCCTTCCTACGAGCAGTACTTC; CDR3aa: CASSEGFLPSYEQYF; v_gene: TRBV13; abundance: -; j_gene: TRBJ2-7; d_gene: -
CDR3nt: TGTGCCAGCAGATTGACGGGTTCCTACGAGCAGTACTTC; CDR3aa: CASRLTGSYEQYF; v_gene: TRBV14; abundance: -; j_gene: TRBJ2-7; d_gene: -
CDR3nt: TGTGCCAGTAGTACTAGCGGGATGTACGAGCAGTACTTC; CDR3aa: CASSTSGMYEQYF; v_gene: TRBV19; abundance: once; j_gene: TRBJ2-7; d_gene: TRBD2
CDR3nt: TGCAGCGCCGGGCAGGGGGACTACACCTTC; CDR3aa: CSAGQGDYTF; v_gene: TRBV29-1; abundance: few; j_gene: TRBJ1-2; d_gene: TRBD1
CDR3nt: TGCGCCAGCAGGCTAGCGGGAGGCGGGCAGTTCTTC; CDR3aa: CASRLAGGGQFF; v_gene: TRBV5-1; abundance: once; j_gene: TRBJ2-1; d_gene: TRBD2
CDR3nt: TGTGCCAGCAGCTTAGGGACAGGGGTGTCCTACGAGCAGTACTTC; CDR3aa: CASSLGTGVSYEQYF; v_gene: TRBV7-8; abundance: -; j_gene: TRBJ2-7; d_gene: TRBD1
CDR3nt: TGTGCCAGCAGCCTCAGCGGGTATCACACCGGGGAGCTGTTTTTT; CDR3aa: CASSLSGYHTGELFF; v_gene: TRBV11-3; abundance: few; j_gene: TRBJ2-2; d_gene: -
CDR3nt: TGTGCCAGCAGGGACGTGAACACTGAAGCTTTCTTT; CDR3aa: CASRDVNTEAFF; v_gene: TRBV28; abundance: -; j_gene: TRBJ1-1; d_gene: -
CDR3nt: TGTGCCAGCAGCTTTGGACGGAACACTGAAGCTTTCTTT; CDR3aa: CASSFGRNTEAFF; v_gene: TRBV5-4; abundance: once; j_gene: TRBJ1-1; d_gene: -
CDR3nt: TGTGCCAGCAGTGAAGGGGTTAATTACGAGCAGTACTTC; CDR3aa: CASSEGVNYEQYF; v_gene: TRBV6-1; abundance: once; j_gene: TRBJ2-7; d_gene: -
CDR3nt: TGTGCCAGCTCGCCTACGTCCAACTATGGCTACACCTTC; CDR3aa: CASSPTSNYGYTF; v_gene: TRBV18; abundance: -; j_gene: TRBJ1-2; d_gene: -
CDR3nt: TGTGCCAGCAGGGGGAGGGGGTTCACAGATACGCAGTATTTT; CDR3aa: CASRGRGFTDTQYF; v_gene: TRBV2; abundance: -; j_gene: TRBJ2-3; d_gene: -
CDR3nt: TGTGCCAGCAGCTTCCCGACTAGCGGGGGCTACAATGAGCAGTTCTTC; CDR3aa: CASSFPTSGGYNEQFF; v_gene: TRBV13; abundance: -; j_gene: TRBJ2-1; d_gene: TRBD2
CDR3nt: TGTGCCAGCAGCTTGGCCGGAGGTTCACCCCTCCACTTT; CDR3aa: CASSLAGGSPLHF; v_gene: TRBV5-4; abundance: -; j_gene: TRBJ1-6; d_gene: -
CDR3nt: TGTGCCAGCAGCTATCCTAGGACAGGGGGCACTGAAGCTTTCTTT; CDR3aa: CASSYPRTGGTEAFF; v_gene: TRBV6-6; abundance: -; j_gene: TRBJ1-1; d_gene: TRBD1
CDR3nt: TGCGCCAGCAGCCAAGATAGGGCTAGCGGGAGGGTTGGTACGCAGTATTTT; CDR3aa: CASSQDRASGRVGTQYF; v_gene: TRBV4-1; abundance: -; j_gene: TRBJ2-3; d_gene: TRBD2
CDR3nt: TGTGCCAGCAGTTTGGGGGTAAACACTGAAGCTTTCTTT; CDR3aa: CASSLGVNTEAFF; v_gene: TRBV28; abundance: -; j_gene: TRBJ1-1; d_gene: -
CDR3nt: TGCAGTGCTAGGTGGGGCAATGAGCAGTTCTTC; CDR3aa: CSARWGNEQFF; v_gene: TRBV20-1; abundance: -; j_gene: TRBJ2-1; d_gene: -
CDR3nt: TGTGCCAGCAGCCACCCCGGGAGTGGCACAGATACGCAGTATTTT; CDR3aa: CASSHPGSGTDTQYF; v_gene: TRBV11-3; abundance: -; j_gene: TRBJ2-3; d_gene: -
CDR3nt: TGTGCCAGCAGCAATTTGGACAGGGCCGCCACTGAAGCTTTCTTT; CDR3aa: CASSNLDRAATEAFF; v_gene: TRBV21-1; abundance: -; j_gene: TRBJ1-1; d_gene: -
CDR3nt: TGTGCCAGCAGATTACTGGGAGATACGCAGTATTTT; CDR3aa: CASRLLGDTQYF; v_gene: TRBV27; abundance: once; j_gene: TRBJ2-3; d_gene: -
CDR3nt: TGTGCCACCAGCAGAGACGGTCCGGAGGTCCAGCATTTT; CDR3aa: CATSRDGPEVQHF; v_gene: TRBV15; abundance: few; j_gene: TRBJ1-5; d_gene: -
CDR3nt: TGCAGCGTTGAAAGGGAGTCCGATGGCTACACCTTC; CDR3aa: CSVERESDGYTF; v_gene: TRBV29-1; abundance: -; j_gene: TRBJ1-2; d_gene: -
CDR3nt: TGTGCCAGCAGTTTATCGCTTTCGGCTATGGCCACCGGGGAGCTGTTTTTT; CDR3aa: CASSLSLSAMATGELFF; v_gene: TRBV27; abundance: -; j_gene: TRBJ2-2; d_gene: -
CDR3nt: TGTGCCTGGAGCGAGAGTTCAGATACGCAGTATTTT; CDR3aa: CAWSESSDTQYF; v_gene: TRBV30; abundance: once; j_gene: TRBJ2-3; d_gene: -
CDR3nt: TGCGCCAGCAGCTCCCAGGGTGGGAACACTGAAGCTTTCTTT; CDR3aa: CASSSQGGNTEAFF; v_gene: TRBV5-1; abundance: -; j_gene: TRBJ1-1; d_gene: -
CDR3nt: TGCGCCAGCAGCGAACCGACTAGCGGGGGCACAGATACGCAGTATTTT; CDR3aa: CASSEPTSGGTDTQYF; v_gene: TRBV5-1; abundance: -; j_gene: TRBJ2-3; d_gene: TRBD2
CDR3nt: TGTGCCAGCAGTTACCCCCCAGGGGGCGGTGGCTACACCTTC; CDR3aa: CASSYPPGGGGYTF; v_gene: TRBV6-6; abundance: -; j_gene: TRBJ1-2; d_gene: TRBD1
CDR3nt: TGTGCCAGCAGCGGTACAGGGGATCAGCCCCAGCATTTT; CDR3aa: CASSGTGDQPQHF; v_gene: TRBV6-1; abundance: once; j_gene: TRBJ1-5; d_gene: TRBD1
CDR3nt: TGTGCCAGCAGTCCGCTGGGCAGCACAGATACGCAGTATTTT; CDR3aa: CASSPLGSTDTQYF; v_gene: TRBV27; abundance: few; j_gene: TRBJ2-3; d_gene: -
CDR3nt: TGTGCCAGCAGCGTGCCGACTAGGTGGTACTTCGAGCAGTACTTC; CDR3aa: CASSVPTRWYFEQYF; v_gene: TRBV5-6; abundance: -; j_gene: TRBJ2-7; d_gene: -
CDR3nt: TGCAGCGTTCGACAGGAACTCTACAATGAGCAGTTCTTC; CDR3aa: CSVRQELYNEQFF; v_gene: TRBV29-1; abundance: -; j_gene: TRBJ2-1; d_gene: -
CDR3nt: TGTGCCAGCCGACAACAGTCCCAAGAGACCCAGTACTTC; CDR3aa: CASRQQSQETQYF; v_gene: TRBV6-6; abundance: -; j_gene: TRBJ2-5; d_gene: -
CDR3nt: TGCGCCAGCAGCGATCCGGTGGGAGCCTACGAGCAGTACTTC; CDR3aa: CASSDPVGAYEQYF; v_gene: TRBV5-1; abundance: -; j_gene: TRBJ2-7; d_gene: -
CDR3nt: TGTGCCAGCAGTTACTCTGGGACACCAACAGATACGCAGTATTTT; CDR3aa: CASSYSGTPTDTQYF; v_gene: TRBV6-5; abundance: -; j_gene: TRBJ2-3; d_gene: -
CDR3nt: TGTGCCAGCTCCCTAAACAGCTACAATCAGCCCCAGCATTTT; CDR3aa: CASSLNSYNQPQHF; v_gene: TRBV18; abundance: -; j_gene: TRBJ1-5; d_gene: -
CDR3nt: TGCAGCGTTAGTCGATCGGGGGAGCAGTACTTC; CDR3aa: CSVSRSGEQYF; v_gene: TRBV29-1; abundance: few; j_gene: TRBJ2-7; d_gene: -
CDR3nt: TGTGCCAGCAGTCTCTATTACAGGGGGCACACTGAAGCTTTCTTT; CDR3aa: CASSLYYRGHTEAFF; v_gene: TRBV6-1; abundance: -; j_gene: TRBJ1-1; d_gene: TRBD1
CDR3nt: TGTGCCACCCACCGGGACAGGGACTCCTACGAGCAGTACTTC; CDR3aa: CATHRDRDSYEQYF; v_gene: TRBV10-3; abundance: -; j_gene: TRBJ2-7; d_gene: TRBD1
CDR3nt: TGTGCCAGCAGCTCGACGGACAGCTACGAGCAGTACTTC; CDR3aa: CASSSTDSYEQYF; v_gene: TRBV7-3; abundance: -; j_gene: TRBJ2-7; d_gene: -
CDR3nt: TGTGCCAGCAGCTCCCTCTCATCAGGGGCCTCACCGGAGACCCAGTACTTC; CDR3aa: CASSSLSSGASPETQYF; v_gene: TRBV11-3; abundance: -; j_gene: TRBJ2-5; d_gene: -
CDR3nt: TGTGCCATCACCATAGGAGGAGGGGACACTGAAGCTTTCTTT; CDR3aa: CAITIGGGDTEAFF; v_gene: TRBV10-3; abundance: once; j_gene: TRBJ1-1; d_gene: -
CDR3nt: TGTGCCAGCAGTTCCCACAGTCGGGGGTCGACTGAAGCTTTCTTT; CDR3aa: CASSSHSRGSTEAFF; v_gene: TRBV27; abundance: -; j_gene: TRBJ1-1; d_gene: -